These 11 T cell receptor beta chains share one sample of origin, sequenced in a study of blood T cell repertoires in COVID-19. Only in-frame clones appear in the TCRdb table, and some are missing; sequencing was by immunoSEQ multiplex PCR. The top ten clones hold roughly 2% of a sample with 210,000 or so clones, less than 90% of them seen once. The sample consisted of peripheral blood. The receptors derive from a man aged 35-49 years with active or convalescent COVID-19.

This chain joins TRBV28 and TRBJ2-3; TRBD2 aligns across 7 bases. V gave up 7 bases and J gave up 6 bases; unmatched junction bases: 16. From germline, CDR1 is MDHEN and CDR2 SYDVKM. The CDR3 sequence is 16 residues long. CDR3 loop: CASTLAGLFGMDTQYF. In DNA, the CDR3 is TGTGCCAGCACCTTAGCGGGTCTCTTCGGGATGGATACGCAGTATTTT.

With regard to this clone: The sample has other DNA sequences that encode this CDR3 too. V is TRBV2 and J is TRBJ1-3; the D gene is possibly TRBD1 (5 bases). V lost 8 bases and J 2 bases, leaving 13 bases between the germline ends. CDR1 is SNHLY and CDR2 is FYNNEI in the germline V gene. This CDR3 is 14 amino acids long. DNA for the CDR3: TGTGCCAGCTCTAGGCAGGGTCCTGGAAACACCATATATTTT. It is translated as CASSRQGPGNTIYF.

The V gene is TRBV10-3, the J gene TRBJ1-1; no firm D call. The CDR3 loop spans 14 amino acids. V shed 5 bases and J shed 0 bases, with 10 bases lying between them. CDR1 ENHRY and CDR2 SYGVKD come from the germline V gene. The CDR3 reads CAISNAVMNTEAFF. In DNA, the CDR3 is TGTGCCATCAGTAACGCAGTCATGAACACTGAAGCTTTCTTT.

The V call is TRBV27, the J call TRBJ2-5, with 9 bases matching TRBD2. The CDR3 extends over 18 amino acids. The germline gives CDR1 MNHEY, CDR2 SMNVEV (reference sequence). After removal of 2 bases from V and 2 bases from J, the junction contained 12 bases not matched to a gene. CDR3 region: CASSLSPSGMGGQETQYF. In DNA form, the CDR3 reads TGTGCCAGCAGTTTAAGCCCTAGCGGGATGGGCGGGCAAGAGACCCAGTACTTC.

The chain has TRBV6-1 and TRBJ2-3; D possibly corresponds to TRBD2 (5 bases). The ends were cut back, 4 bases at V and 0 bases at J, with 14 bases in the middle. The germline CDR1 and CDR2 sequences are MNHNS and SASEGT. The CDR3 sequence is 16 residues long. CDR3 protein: CASSAQLVTSTDTQYF. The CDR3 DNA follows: TGTGCCAGCAGTGCTCAACTAGTGACAAGCACAGATACGCAGTATTTT.

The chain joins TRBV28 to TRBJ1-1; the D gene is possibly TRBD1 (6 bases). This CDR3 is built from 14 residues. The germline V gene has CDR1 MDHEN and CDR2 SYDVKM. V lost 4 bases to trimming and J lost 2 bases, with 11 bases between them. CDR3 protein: CASSYYRDNTEAFF. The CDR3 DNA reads TGTGCCAGCAGTTACTACAGGGATAACACTGAAGCTTTCTTT. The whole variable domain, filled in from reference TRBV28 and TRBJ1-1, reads DVKVTQSSRYLVKRTGEKVFLECVQDMDHENMFWYRQDPGLGLRLIYFSYDVKMKEKGDIPEGYSVSREKKERFSLILESASTNQTSMYLCASSYYRDNTEAFFGQGTRLTVV.

The CDR3 sequence: CASRPGGAPLHF. The DNA for the CDR3 is TGTGCCAGCAGGCCCGGAGGAGCACCCCTCCACTTT. The chain employs TRBV28 and TRBJ1-6, with no clear D. Trimming removed 6 bases from V and 11 bases from J, with 11 bases in between. The germline V gene has CDR1 MDHEN and CDR2 SYDVKM. The CDR3 consists of 12 residues.

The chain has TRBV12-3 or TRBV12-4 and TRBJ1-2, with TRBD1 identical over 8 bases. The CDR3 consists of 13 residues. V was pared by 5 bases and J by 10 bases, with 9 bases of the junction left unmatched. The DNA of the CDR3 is TGTGCCAGCAGTACGATCACAGGGGGGTACTACACCTTC. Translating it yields CASSTITGGYYTF.

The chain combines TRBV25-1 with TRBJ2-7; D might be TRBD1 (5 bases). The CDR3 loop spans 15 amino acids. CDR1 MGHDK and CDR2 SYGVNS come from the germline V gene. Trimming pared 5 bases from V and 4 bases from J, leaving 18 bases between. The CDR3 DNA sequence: TGTGCCAGCAGTCCCCATCGGTGGGGCGAATACGAGCAGTACTTC. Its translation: CASSPHRWGEYEQYF.

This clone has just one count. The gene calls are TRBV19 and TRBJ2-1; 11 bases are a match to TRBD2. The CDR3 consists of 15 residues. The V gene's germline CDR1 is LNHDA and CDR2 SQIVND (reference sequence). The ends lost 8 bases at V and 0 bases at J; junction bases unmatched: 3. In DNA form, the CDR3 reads TGTGCCAGTGCTAGCGGGAGGCTCTCCTACAATGAGCAGTTCTTC. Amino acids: CASASGRLSYNEQFF.

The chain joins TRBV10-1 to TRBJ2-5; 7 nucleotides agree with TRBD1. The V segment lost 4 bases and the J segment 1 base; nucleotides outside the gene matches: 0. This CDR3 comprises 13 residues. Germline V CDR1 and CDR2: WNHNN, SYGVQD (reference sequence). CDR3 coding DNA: TGCGCCAGCAGTGGGGACAGCCAAGAGACCCAGTACTTC. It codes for CASSGDSQETQYF.